Listed here is a single T cell receptor (beta chain). The data originate from a study of T cell changes during pregnancy in multiple sclerosis. This table comes from immunoSEQ multiplex PCR, and its TCRdb copy is limited to in-frame clones, with some not included. The sample includes approximately 100,000 clones, 85% to 95% of them seen just once. The sequence derives from a female donor with multiple sclerosis, enrolled in a pregnancy study. The sequences come from peripheral blood, collected in the first trimester of pregnancy.

The CDR3 reads CASSQVGAEGYTF. The DNA of the CDR3 is TGCGCCAGCAGCCAAGTAGGGGCTGAAGGCTACACCTTC. V gene TRBV4-1 combines with J gene TRBJ1-2; TRBD1 is a possible D gene (5 bases). The CDR3 spans 13 residues. The germline V gene encodes CDR1 MGHRA and CDR2 YSYEKL. The V end lost 1 base, the J end lost 8 bases, and 11 bases lay between the germline ends.